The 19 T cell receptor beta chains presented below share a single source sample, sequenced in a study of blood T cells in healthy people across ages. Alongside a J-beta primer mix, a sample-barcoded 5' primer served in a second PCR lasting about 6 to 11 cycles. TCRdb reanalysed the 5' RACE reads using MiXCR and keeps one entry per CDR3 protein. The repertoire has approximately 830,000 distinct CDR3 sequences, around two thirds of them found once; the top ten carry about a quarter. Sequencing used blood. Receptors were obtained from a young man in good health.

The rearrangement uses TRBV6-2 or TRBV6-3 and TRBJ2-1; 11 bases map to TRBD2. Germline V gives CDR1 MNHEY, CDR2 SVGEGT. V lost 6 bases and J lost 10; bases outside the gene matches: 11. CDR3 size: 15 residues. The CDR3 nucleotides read TGTGCCAGCAGCGCGACTAGCGGGGCTCGGGGGGAGCAGTTCTTC. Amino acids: CASSATSGARGEQFF.

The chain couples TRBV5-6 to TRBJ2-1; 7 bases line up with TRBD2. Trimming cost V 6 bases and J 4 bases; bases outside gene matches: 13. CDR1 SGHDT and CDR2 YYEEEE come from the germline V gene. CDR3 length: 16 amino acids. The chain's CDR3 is CASIKSAGEPYNEQFF. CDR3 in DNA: TGTGCCAGCATCAAATCGGCGGGGGAACCTTACAATGAGCAGTTCTTC.

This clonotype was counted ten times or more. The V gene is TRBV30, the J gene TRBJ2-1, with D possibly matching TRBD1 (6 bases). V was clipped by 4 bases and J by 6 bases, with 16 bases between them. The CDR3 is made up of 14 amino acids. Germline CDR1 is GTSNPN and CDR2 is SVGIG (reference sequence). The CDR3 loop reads CAWTPGAKANEQFF. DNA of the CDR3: TGTGCCTGGACCCCAGGGGCAAAGGCCAATGAGCAGTTCTTC.

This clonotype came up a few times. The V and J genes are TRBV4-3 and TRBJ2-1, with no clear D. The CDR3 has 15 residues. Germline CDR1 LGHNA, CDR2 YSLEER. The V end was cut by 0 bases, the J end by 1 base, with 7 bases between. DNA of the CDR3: TGCGCCAGCAGCCAAGATGGGGTGTCCTACAATGAGCAGTTCTTC. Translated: CASSQDGVSYNEQFF.

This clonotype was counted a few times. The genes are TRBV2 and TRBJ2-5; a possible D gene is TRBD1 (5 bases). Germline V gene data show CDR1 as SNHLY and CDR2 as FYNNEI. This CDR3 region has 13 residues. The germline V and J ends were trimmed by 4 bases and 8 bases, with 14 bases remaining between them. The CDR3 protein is CASSVGPLRTQYF. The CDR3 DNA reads TGTGCCAGCAGTGTGGGGCCTTTGAGAACCCAGTACTTC.

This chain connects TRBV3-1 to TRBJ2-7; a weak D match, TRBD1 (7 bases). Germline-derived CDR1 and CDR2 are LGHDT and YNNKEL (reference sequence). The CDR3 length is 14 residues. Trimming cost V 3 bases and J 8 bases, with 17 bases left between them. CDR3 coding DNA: TGTGCCAGCAGCCATCGGAGGGGGCAGGATCAGCAGTACTTC. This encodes CASSHRRGQDQQYF.

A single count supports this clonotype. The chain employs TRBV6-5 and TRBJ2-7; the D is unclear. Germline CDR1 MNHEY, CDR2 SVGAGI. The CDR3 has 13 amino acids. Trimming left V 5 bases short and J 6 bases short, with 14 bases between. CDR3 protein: CASSVDPYLEQYF. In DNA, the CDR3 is TGTGCCAGCAGTGTGGACCCCTATCTCGAGCAGTACTTC.

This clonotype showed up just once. The CDR3 region is CSADAEPPREDTQYF. The CDR3 nucleotides are TGCAGTGCCGACGCGGAACCACCAAGGGAGGATACGCAGTATTTT. The chain uses TRBV20-1 and TRBJ2-3, with a possible D match to TRBD2 (5 bases). V dropped 6 bases and J dropped 6 bases, with 22 bases sitting between them. Germline CDR1 reads DFQATT; CDR2 reads SNEGSKA (reference sequence). The CDR3 has 15 amino acids.

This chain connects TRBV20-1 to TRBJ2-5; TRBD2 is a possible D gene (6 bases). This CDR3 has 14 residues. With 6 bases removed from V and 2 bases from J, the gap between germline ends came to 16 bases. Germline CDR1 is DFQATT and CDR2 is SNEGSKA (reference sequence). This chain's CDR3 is CSAPGAGPQETQYF. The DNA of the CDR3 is TGCAGTGCCCCCGGGGCGGGGCCGCAAGAGACCCAGTACTTC.

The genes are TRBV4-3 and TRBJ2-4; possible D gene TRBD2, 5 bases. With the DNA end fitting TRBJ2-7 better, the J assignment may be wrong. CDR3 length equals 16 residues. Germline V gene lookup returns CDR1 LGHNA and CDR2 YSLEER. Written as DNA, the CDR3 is TGCGCCAGCAGCCAAGATACGGGGAAAGTGGCCTACGAGCAGTACTTC. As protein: CASSQDTGKVAYEQYF.

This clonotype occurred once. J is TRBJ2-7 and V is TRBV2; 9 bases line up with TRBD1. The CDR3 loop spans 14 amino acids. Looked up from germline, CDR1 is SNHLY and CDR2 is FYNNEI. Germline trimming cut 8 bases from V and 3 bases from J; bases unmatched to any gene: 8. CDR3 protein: CASPVGQGSYEQYF. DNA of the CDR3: TGTGCCAGCCCGGTTGGACAGGGGAGCTACGAGCAGTACTTC.

The CDR3 nucleotides are TGTGCCAGTAGTATTCAGTTGACCTACGAGCAGTACTTC. It is translated as CASSIQLTYEQYF. V gene TRBV19 combines with J gene TRBJ2-7, with D hard to call. The CDR3 has 13 residues. Germline-derived CDR1 and CDR2 are LNHDA and SQIVND (reference sequence). Trimming pared 3 bases from V and 2 bases from J, leaving 8 bases between.

Here the CDR3 reads CSATGGTGGYEQYF. The CDR3 coding sequence is TGCAGTGCCACCGGCGGGACTGGTGGGTACGAGCAGTACTTC. V usage is TRBV20-1 and J usage is TRBJ2-5; a weak D match, TRBD2 (6 bases). The closer fit of TRBJ2-7 to the DNA end suggests the J call may be wrong. The CDR3 contains 14 residues. The germline gives CDR1 DFQATT, CDR2 SNEGSKA (reference sequence).

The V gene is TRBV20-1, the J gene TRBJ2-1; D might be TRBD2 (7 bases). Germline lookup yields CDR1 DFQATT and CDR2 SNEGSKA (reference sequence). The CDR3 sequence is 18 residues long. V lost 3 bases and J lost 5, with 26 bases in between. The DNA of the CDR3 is TGCAGTGCTAGGGTGGGTCGGGGGGCAGGCCCCATTAACAATGAGCAGTTCTTC. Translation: CSARVGRGAGPINNEQFF.

In DNA form, the CDR3 reads TGTGCCAGCAGCAAATACAGGGCAGCCTACGAGCAGTACTTC. Its protein product is CASSKYRAAYEQYF. The V call is TRBV21-1, the J call TRBJ2-7; TRBD1, the table's D call, lacks a check against the DNA. TRBV21-1 is assigned pseudogene status. The CDR3 sequence is 14 residues long.

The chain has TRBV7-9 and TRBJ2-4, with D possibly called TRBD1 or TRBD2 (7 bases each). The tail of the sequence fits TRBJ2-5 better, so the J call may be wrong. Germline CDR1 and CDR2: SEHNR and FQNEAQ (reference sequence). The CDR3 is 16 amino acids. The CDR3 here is CASSPRGGPKEETQYF. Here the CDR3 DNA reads TGTGCCAGCAGCCCCAGGGGGGGACCTAAGGAAGAGACCCAGTACTTC.

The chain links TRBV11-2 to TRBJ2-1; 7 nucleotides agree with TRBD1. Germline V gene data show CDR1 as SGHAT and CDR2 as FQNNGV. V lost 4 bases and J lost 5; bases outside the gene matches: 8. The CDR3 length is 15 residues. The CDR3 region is CASSYLPTGHNEQFF. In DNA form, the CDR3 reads TGTGCCAGCAGCTACCTACCGACAGGGCACAATGAGCAGTTCTTC. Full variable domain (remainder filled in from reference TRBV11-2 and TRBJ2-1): EAGVAQSPRYKIIEKRQSVAFWCNPISGHATLYWYQQILGQGPKLLIQFQNNGVVDDSQLPKDRFSAERLKGVDSTLKIQPAKLEDSAVYLCASSYLPTGHNEQFFGPGTRLTVL.

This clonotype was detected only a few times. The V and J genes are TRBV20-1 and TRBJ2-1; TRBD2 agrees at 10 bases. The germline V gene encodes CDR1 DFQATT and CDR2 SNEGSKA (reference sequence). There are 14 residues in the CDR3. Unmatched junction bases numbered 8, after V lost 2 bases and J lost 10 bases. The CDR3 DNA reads TGCAGTGCTAGAATGAGCGGGGGGGCATGGGAGCAGTTCTTC. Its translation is CSARMSGGAWEQFF.

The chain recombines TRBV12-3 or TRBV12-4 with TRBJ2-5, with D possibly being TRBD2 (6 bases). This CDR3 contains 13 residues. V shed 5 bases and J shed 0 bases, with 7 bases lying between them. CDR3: CASSRDYQETQYF. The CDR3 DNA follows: TGTGCCAGCAGTCGGGACTACCAAGAGACCCAGTACTTC.